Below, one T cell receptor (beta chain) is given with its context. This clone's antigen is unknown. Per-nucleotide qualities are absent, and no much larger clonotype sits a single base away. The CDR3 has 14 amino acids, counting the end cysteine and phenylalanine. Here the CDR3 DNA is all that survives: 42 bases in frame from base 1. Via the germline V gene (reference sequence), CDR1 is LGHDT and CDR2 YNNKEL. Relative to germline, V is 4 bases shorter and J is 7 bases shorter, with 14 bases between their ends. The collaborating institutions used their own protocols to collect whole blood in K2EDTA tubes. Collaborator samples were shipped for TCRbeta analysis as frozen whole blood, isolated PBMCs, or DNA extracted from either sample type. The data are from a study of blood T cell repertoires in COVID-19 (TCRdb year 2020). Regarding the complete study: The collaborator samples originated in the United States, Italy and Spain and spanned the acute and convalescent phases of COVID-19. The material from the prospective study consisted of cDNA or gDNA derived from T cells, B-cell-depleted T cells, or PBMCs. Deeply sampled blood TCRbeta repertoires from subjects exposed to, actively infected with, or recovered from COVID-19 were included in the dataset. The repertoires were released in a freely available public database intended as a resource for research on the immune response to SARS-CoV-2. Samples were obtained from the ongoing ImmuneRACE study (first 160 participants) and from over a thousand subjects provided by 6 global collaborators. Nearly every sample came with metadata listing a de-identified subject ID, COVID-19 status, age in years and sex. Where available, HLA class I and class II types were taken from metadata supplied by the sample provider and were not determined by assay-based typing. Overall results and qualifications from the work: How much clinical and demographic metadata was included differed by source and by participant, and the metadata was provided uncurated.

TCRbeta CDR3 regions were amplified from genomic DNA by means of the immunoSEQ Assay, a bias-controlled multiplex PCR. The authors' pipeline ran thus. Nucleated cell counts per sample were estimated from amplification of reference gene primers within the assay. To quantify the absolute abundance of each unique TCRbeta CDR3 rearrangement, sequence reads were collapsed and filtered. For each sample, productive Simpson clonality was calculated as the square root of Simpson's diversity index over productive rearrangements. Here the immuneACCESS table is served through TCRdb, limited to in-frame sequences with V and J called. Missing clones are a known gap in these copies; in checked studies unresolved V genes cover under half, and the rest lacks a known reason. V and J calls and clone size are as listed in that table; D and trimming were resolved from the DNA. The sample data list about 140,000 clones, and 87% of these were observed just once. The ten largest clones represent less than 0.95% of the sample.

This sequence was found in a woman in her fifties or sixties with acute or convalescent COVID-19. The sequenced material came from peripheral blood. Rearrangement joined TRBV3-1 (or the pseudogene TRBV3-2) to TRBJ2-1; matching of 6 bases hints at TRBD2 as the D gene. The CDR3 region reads CASSPPTSVNEQFF. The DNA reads TGTGCCAGCAGCCCACCGACTAGTGTAAATGAGCAGTTCTTC.